This is a list of T cell receptor beta chains from one sample in a study of T cells after posttransplantation cyclophosphamide. Sequenced by immunoSEQ multiplex PCR; TCRdb stores in-frame clones only, minus some. The table lists about 66,000 clones, roughly 93% of them singletons. Sequencing was performed on PBMCs. Receptors originate from a woman under 40 in good health and a related stem cell transplant donor. Each CDR3 is given with its conserved first and last residue. Fields, in order: CDR3 length, D gene, clone size, V gene, J gene, CDR3 DNA, CDR3 protein. A D gene is named only where the DNA matches it firmly. Clone size appears in some rows only: once, few, many, or a class for an expanded clone.

len: 11
d_gene: -
abundance: -
v_gene: TRBV19
j_gene: TRBJ1-1
CDR3nt: TGTGCCAGTAGTATGTGGGGGGAAGCTTTCTTT
CDR3aa: CASSMWGEAFF

len: 11
d_gene: -
abundance: -
v_gene: TRBV11-2
j_gene: TRBJ2-7
CDR3nt: TGTGCCAGCAGCCCCGCCTACGAGCAGTACTTC
CDR3aa: CASSPAYEQYF

len: 16
d_gene: -
abundance: -
v_gene: TRBV10-3
j_gene: TRBJ1-1
CDR3nt: TGTGCCATCAGTGACGAGGGCAGGGGAGGATGGACTGAAGCTTTCTTT
CDR3aa: CAISDEGRGGWTEAFF

len: 15
d_gene: -
abundance: -
v_gene: TRBV2
j_gene: TRBJ1-1
CDR3nt: TGTGCCAGCAACACCGGGCTCATACTGAACACTGAAGCTTTCTTT
CDR3aa: CASNTGLILNTEAFF

len: 14
d_gene: -
abundance: few
v_gene: TRBV28
j_gene: TRBJ1-1
CDR3nt: TGTGCCAGCAGATCACAGGTTCAGAACACTGAAGCTTTCTTT
CDR3aa: CASRSQVQNTEAFF

len: 15
d_gene: TRBD2
abundance: -
v_gene: TRBV7-2
j_gene: TRBJ2-1
CDR3nt: TGTGCCAGCGCCAGGAGCGGGGGGCGCGTAAATGAGCAGTTCTTC
CDR3aa: CASARSGGRVNEQFF

len: 16
d_gene: TRBD2
abundance: -
v_gene: TRBV6-5
j_gene: TRBJ2-5
CDR3nt: TGTGCCAGCAGTTACCCGACAAGCGGGGGATCAGAGACCCAGTACTTC
CDR3aa: CASSYPTSGGSETQYF

len: 16
d_gene: -
abundance: -
v_gene: TRBV10-3
j_gene: TRBJ2-6
CDR3nt: TGTGCCATCAGTGAGGCTGAAAACTCTGGGGCCAACGTCCTGACTTTC
CDR3aa: CAISEAENSGANVLTF

len: 14
d_gene: TRBD1
abundance: -
v_gene: TRBV2
j_gene: TRBJ1-4
CDR3nt: TGTGCCAGCAGCGCCAGGGGGATCGGCGAAAAACTGTTTTTT
CDR3aa: CASSARGIGEKLFF

len: 13
d_gene: -
abundance: -
v_gene: TRBV6-1
j_gene: TRBJ1-4
CDR3nt: TGTGCCAGCAGCCCAGGGGCTGGTGAAAAACTGTTTTTT
CDR3aa: CASSPGAGEKLFF

len: 14
d_gene: -
abundance: -
v_gene: TRBV21-1
j_gene: TRBJ1-5
CDR3nt: TGTGCCAGCAGCAAAGGGCAGAGCAATCAGCCCCAGCATTTT
CDR3aa: CASSKGQSNQPQHF

len: 16
d_gene: -
abundance: -
v_gene: TRBV10-3
j_gene: TRBJ2-1
CDR3nt: TGTGCCATCAGTGTTGATAAGGGACCGATCTACAATGAGCAGTTCTTC
CDR3aa: CAISVDKGPIYNEQFF

len: 11
d_gene: -
abundance: -
v_gene: TRBV9
j_gene: TRBJ2-1
CDR3nt: TGTGCCAGCGGGCCCGAGCGTGAGCAGTTCTTC
CDR3aa: CASGPEREQFF

len: 13
d_gene: -
abundance: -
v_gene: TRBV2
j_gene: TRBJ2-5
CDR3nt: TGTGCCAGCAGTGGGGTCGGTGGAGAGACCCAGTACTTC
CDR3aa: CASSGVGGETQYF

len: 18
d_gene: TRBD2
abundance: once
v_gene: TRBV25-1
j_gene: TRBJ2-1
CDR3nt: TGTGCCAGCAGTGAACCCAGGACTAGCGGGGGGACCTACAATGAGCAGTTCTTC
CDR3aa: CASSEPRTSGGTYNEQFF

len: 14
d_gene: -
abundance: -
v_gene: TRBV19
j_gene: TRBJ1-6
CDR3nt: TGTGCCAGTAGTCTGTCGGGACAAAATTCACCCCTCCACTTT
CDR3aa: CASSLSGQNSPLHF

len: 13
d_gene: TRBD1
abundance: -
v_gene: TRBV7-7
j_gene: TRBJ1-1
CDR3nt: TGTGCCAGCAGCTTAGAAACAGGGGGTGAAGCTTTCTTT
CDR3aa: CASSLETGGEAFF

len: 13
d_gene: -
abundance: -
v_gene: TRBV4-3
j_gene: TRBJ2-7
CDR3nt: TGCGCCAGCAGCCAAGATCGAGACTACGAGCAGTACTTC
CDR3aa: CASSQDRDYEQYF

len: 13
d_gene: -
abundance: once
v_gene: TRBV7-8
j_gene: TRBJ1-1
CDR3nt: TGTGCCAGCAGCTTGGCCGAAGGAACTGAAGCTTTCTTT
CDR3aa: CASSLAEGTEAFF

len: 14
d_gene: TRBD2
abundance: -
v_gene: TRBV19
j_gene: TRBJ2-2
CDR3nt: TGTGCCACTAAGACTAGCGGGGCCCCCGGGGAGCTGTTTTTT
CDR3aa: CATKTSGAPGELFF

len: 14
d_gene: -
abundance: -
v_gene: TRBV6-5
j_gene: TRBJ2-2
CDR3nt: TGTGCCAGCAGGTGGGACCGCTACACCGGGGAGCTGTTTTTT
CDR3aa: CASRWDRYTGELFF

len: 13
d_gene: -
abundance: once
v_gene: TRBV28
j_gene: TRBJ1-2
CDR3nt: TGTGCCAGCAGTTTAGGTAGTAAGGAGGGCTACACCTTC
CDR3aa: CASSLGSKEGYTF

len: 15
d_gene: -
abundance: -
v_gene: TRBV7-9
j_gene: TRBJ1-1
CDR3nt: TGTGCCAGCAGCTTACGCAGGGGAGCATACACTGAAGCTTTCTTT
CDR3aa: CASSLRRGAYTEAFF

len: 15
d_gene: TRBD2
abundance: -
v_gene: TRBV4-3
j_gene: TRBJ2-1
CDR3nt: TGCGCCAGCAGCCAGCCGGGACTAGCGGGGTCTGAGCAGTTCTTC
CDR3aa: CASSQPGLAGSEQFF

len: 18
d_gene: -
abundance: -
v_gene: TRBV4-1
j_gene: TRBJ1-1
CDR3nt: TGCGCCAGCAGCCAAGATTCCCCTTTGTACGGTCCGCGGACTGAAGCTTTCTTT
CDR3aa: CASSQDSPLYGPRTEAFF

len: 14
d_gene: TRBD1
abundance: -
v_gene: TRBV18
j_gene: TRBJ1-1
CDR3nt: TGTGCCAGCACGCCGACAGGGGGGGACACTGAAGCTTTCTTT
CDR3aa: CASTPTGGDTEAFF

len: 14
d_gene: TRBD1
abundance: -
v_gene: TRBV5-6
j_gene: TRBJ2-7
CDR3nt: TGTGCCAGCAGCCCACTAGACAGGGCCCACGAGCAGTACTTC
CDR3aa: CASSPLDRAHEQYF

len: 16
d_gene: -
abundance: -
v_gene: TRBV4-1
j_gene: TRBJ2-1
CDR3nt: TGCGCCAGCAGCCAACCGGGCGTCACCTCCTACAATGAGCAGTTCTTC
CDR3aa: CASSQPGVTSYNEQFF

len: 15
d_gene: -
abundance: -
v_gene: TRBV6-4
j_gene: TRBJ1-4
CDR3nt: TGTGCCAGCAGTGACTCCGGGGGGAATAATGAAAAACTGTTTTTT
CDR3aa: CASSDSGGNNEKLFF

len: 13
d_gene: -
abundance: -
v_gene: TRBV5-1
j_gene: TRBJ1-1
CDR3nt: TGCGCCAGCAGGATTGGAGGGGACACTGAAGCTTTCTTT
CDR3aa: CASRIGGDTEAFF

len: 15
d_gene: -
abundance: few
v_gene: TRBV2
j_gene: TRBJ1-5
CDR3nt: TGTGCCAGCAGGGCGGAGAGTCATAGCAATCAGCCCCAGCATTTT
CDR3aa: CASRAESHSNQPQHF

len: 11
d_gene: -
abundance: -
v_gene: TRBV20-1
j_gene: TRBJ1-2
CDR3nt: TGCAGTGCTCTCAGGGGCGGCGGCTACACCTTC
CDR3aa: CSALRGGGYTF

len: 14
d_gene: -
abundance: -
v_gene: TRBV18
j_gene: TRBJ1-5
CDR3nt: TGTGCCAGCTCACAGGGGGATAGCAATCAGCCCCAGCATTTT
CDR3aa: CASSQGDSNQPQHF

len: 16
d_gene: -
abundance: -
v_gene: TRBV25-1
j_gene: TRBJ1-2
CDR3nt: TGTGCCAGCACCCAGGCGGGTGGGGTGGGGAACTATGGCTACACCTTC
CDR3aa: CASTQAGGVGNYGYTF

len: 15
d_gene: -
abundance: -
v_gene: TRBV2
j_gene: TRBJ1-1
CDR3nt: TGTGCCAGCATTCCTGAGCAGGGTCTGAGCACTGAAGCTTTCTTT
CDR3aa: CASIPEQGLSTEAFF

len: 18
d_gene: TRBD1
abundance: -
v_gene: TRBV28
j_gene: TRBJ1-5
CDR3nt: TGTGCCAGCAATCTCCGGGACAGGGGATTTTTTAGCAATCAGCCCCAGCATTTT
CDR3aa: CASNLRDRGFFSNQPQHF

len: 15
d_gene: -
abundance: -
v_gene: TRBV15
j_gene: TRBJ1-1
CDR3nt: TGTGCCACCAGCAGAGATCTAGGTATAGCAGCTGAAGCTTTCTTT
CDR3aa: CATSRDLGIAAEAFF

len: 14
d_gene: -
abundance: -
v_gene: TRBV6-1
j_gene: TRBJ2-7
CDR3nt: TGTGCCAGCAGCCAAAGGCAGAAGGGCGGCGAGCAGTACTTC
CDR3aa: CASSQRQKGGEQYF

len: 13
d_gene: -
abundance: -
v_gene: TRBV7-2
j_gene: TRBJ2-6
CDR3nt: TGTGCCAGCAGCGACTCTGGGGCCAACGTCCTGACTTTC
CDR3aa: CASSDSGANVLTF

len: 14
d_gene: -
abundance: -
v_gene: TRBV9
j_gene: TRBJ2-3
CDR3nt: TGTGCCAGCAGCGTTTCGGGATTCACAGATACGCAGTATTTT
CDR3aa: CASSVSGFTDTQYF

len: 15
d_gene: -
abundance: -
v_gene: TRBV19
j_gene: TRBJ2-2
CDR3nt: TGTGCCAGTAGTATAGAGGGGAGGATCACCGGGGAGCTGTTTTTT
CDR3aa: CASSIEGRITGELFF

len: 16
d_gene: TRBD1
abundance: -
v_gene: TRBV25-1
j_gene: TRBJ1-5
CDR3nt: TGTGCCAGCAGTGACGGGACAGGTCGTAGCAATCAGCCCCAGCATTTT
CDR3aa: CASSDGTGRSNQPQHF

len: 19
d_gene: -
abundance: -
v_gene: TRBV6-1
j_gene: TRBJ1-5
CDR3nt: TGTGCCAGCAGTGACCTTGACGCGGGGGGAGCGATCGGCAATCAGCCCCAGCATTTT
CDR3aa: CASSDLDAGGAIGNQPQHF

len: 14
d_gene: TRBD1
abundance: -
v_gene: TRBV6-5
j_gene: TRBJ1-2
CDR3nt: TGTGCCAGCAGTCGCGACAGGGACCTCTCTGGCTACACCTTC
CDR3aa: CASSRDRDLSGYTF

len: 13
d_gene: -
abundance: -
v_gene: TRBV18
j_gene: TRBJ1-2
CDR3nt: TGTGCCAGCTCATCCTCAGGGACCTATGGCTACACCTTC
CDR3aa: CASSSSGTYGYTF

len: 13
d_gene: -
abundance: -
v_gene: TRBV27
j_gene: TRBJ1-2
CDR3nt: TGTGCCAGCAGAGTATCGGCTAACTATGGCTACACCTTC
CDR3aa: CASRVSANYGYTF

len: 16
d_gene: TRBD1
abundance: few
v_gene: TRBV19
j_gene: TRBJ2-1
CDR3nt: TGTGCCAGTAGTTGGACCGGGACAGGGGGCTCGAATGAGCAGTTCTTC
CDR3aa: CASSWTGTGGSNEQFF

len: 13
d_gene: TRBD1
abundance: -
v_gene: TRBV2
j_gene: TRBJ1-1
CDR3nt: TGTGCCAGCAGTGGAAAGGGGACAGAACAAGCTTTCTTT
CDR3aa: CASSGKGTEQAFF

len: 15
d_gene: -
abundance: -
v_gene: TRBV9
j_gene: TRBJ2-7
CDR3nt: TGTGCCAGCAGCACCAAGACGGCCGGGAGTTACGAGCAGTACTTC
CDR3aa: CASSTKTAGSYEQYF

len: 14
d_gene: TRBD1
abundance: -
v_gene: TRBV6-1
j_gene: TRBJ1-1
CDR3nt: TGTGCCAGCAGGGACAGGGGGCTGTTCACTGAAGCTTTCTTT
CDR3aa: CASRDRGLFTEAFF